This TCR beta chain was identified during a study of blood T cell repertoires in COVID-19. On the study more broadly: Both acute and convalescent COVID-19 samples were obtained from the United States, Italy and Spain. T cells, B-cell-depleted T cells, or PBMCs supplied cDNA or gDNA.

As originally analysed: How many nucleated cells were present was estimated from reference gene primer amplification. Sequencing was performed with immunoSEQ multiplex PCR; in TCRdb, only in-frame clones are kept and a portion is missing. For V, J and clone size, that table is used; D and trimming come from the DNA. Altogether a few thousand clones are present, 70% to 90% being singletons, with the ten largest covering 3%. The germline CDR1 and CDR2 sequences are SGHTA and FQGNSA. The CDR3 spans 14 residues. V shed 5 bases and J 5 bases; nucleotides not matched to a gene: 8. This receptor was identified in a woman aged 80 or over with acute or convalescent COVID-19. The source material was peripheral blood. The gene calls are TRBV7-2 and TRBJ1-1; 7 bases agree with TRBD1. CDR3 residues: CASSPRDSKTEAFF. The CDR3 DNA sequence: TGTGCCAGCAGCCCCCGGGACAGCAAAACTGAAGCTTTCTTT.